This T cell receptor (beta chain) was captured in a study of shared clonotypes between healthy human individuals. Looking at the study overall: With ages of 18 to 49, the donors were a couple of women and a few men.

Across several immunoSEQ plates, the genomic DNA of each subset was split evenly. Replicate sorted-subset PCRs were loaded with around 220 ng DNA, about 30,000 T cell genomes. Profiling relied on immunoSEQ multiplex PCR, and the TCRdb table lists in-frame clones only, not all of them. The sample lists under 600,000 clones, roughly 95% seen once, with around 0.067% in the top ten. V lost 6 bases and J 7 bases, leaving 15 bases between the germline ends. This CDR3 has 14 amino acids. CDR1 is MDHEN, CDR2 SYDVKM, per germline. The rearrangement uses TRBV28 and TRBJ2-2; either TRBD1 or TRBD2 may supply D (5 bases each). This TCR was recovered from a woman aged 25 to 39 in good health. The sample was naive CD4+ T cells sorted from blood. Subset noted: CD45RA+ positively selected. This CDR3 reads CASSGGQGDGELFF. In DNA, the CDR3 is TGTGCCAGCAGCGGAGGCCAGGGAGACGGGGAGCTGTTTTTT.